The 17 T cell receptor beta chains listed next were all sequenced from one sample in a study of blood T cell repertoires in COVID-19. Using immunoSEQ multiplex PCR, the repertoire was profiled, and TCRdb retains in-frame clones only, with some absent. Found here are approximately 41,000 clones, about four fifths of them singletons; the top ten hold roughly 45%. What was sequenced was peripheral blood. The receptor set was obtained from a woman of 80 years or more with acute or convalescent COVID-19.

The chain combines TRBV5-1 with TRBJ2-2; D gene uncertain. The V end lost 2 bases, the J end lost 6 bases, and 14 bases lay between the germline ends. Germline V CDR1 and CDR2: SGHRS, YFSETQ. CDR3 length equals 15 residues. The CDR3 loop reads CASSLSYGNPGELFF. In nucleotides, the CDR3 is TGCGCCAGCAGCTTAAGCTACGGTAATCCCGGGGAGCTGTTTTTT.

J is TRBJ1-6 and V is TRBV7-2, with D possibly being TRBD1 (6 bases). With 5 bases removed from V and 9 bases from J, the gap between germline ends came to 11 bases. CDR1 and CDR2 from the germline V gene are SGHTA and FQGNSA. This CDR3 has 13 amino acids. CDR3: CASSLGDTSPLHF. CDR3 nucleotide sequence: TGTGCCAGCAGCCTAGGGGACACTTCACCCCTCCACTTT.

This rearrangement joins TRBV30 to TRBJ1-6; D perhaps matches TRBD1 (5 bases). V lost 6 bases and J 7 bases, leaving 13 bases between the germline ends. CDR3 length equals 13 residues. Germline V gene lookup returns CDR1 GTSNPN and CDR2 SVGIG (reference sequence). The CDR3 reads CACLGQGNSPLHF. In nucleotides, the CDR3 is TGTGCCTGCCTGGGGCAGGGCAATTCACCCCTCCACTTT.

The chain couples TRBV19 to TRBJ2-1; 8 bases map to TRBD1. The V gene end was trimmed by 4 bases and the J gene end by 8 bases; junction bases not matched to a gene: 7. CDR3 size: 14 residues. Germline V lookup: CDR1 LNHDA, CDR2 SQIVND (reference sequence). The CDR3 bases are TGTGCCAGTAGTAAGGACAGGGAGGTTTATGAGCAGTTCTTC. Protein sequence: CASSKDREVYEQFF.

This chain links TRBV3-1 (or the pseudogene TRBV3-2) with TRBJ1-1, with D possibly TRBD1 on 6 matching bases. V dropped 3 bases and J dropped 5 bases, with 10 bases sitting between them. This CDR3 is built from 13 residues. From germline, CDR1 is LGHDT and CDR2 YNNKEL (reference sequence). The CDR3 DNA reads as TGTGCCAGCAGCCAGGCCACAGGGACTGAAGCTTTCTTT. Translated: CASSQATGTEAFF.

This clone was seen only a few times. DNA for the CDR3: TGTGCCAGCAGCCAAGCGGGACAGAGCACAGATACGCAGTATTTT. Its protein is CASSQAGQSTDTQYF. The gene calls are TRBV4-2 and TRBJ2-3; TRBD1 matches at 7 bases. The CDR3 covers 15 residues. Trimming took 1 base from V and 0 from J; bases not matched to a gene: 1. Germline CDR1 and CDR2: LGHNA and YNFKEQ.

CDR3 nucleotides: TGTGCCTGGAGTGGGACAGGGACGACTGAAGCTTTCTTT. Protein sequence: CAWSGTGTTEAFF. The rearrangement uses TRBV30 and TRBJ1-1, with TRBD1 identical over 8 bases. V dropped 1 base and J dropped 5; count of bases not matched to a gene: 3. The CDR3 runs to 13 residues. The germline V gene encodes CDR1 GTSNPN and CDR2 SVGIG (reference sequence). Based on the CDR3 plus reference TRBV30 and TRBJ1-1, the full variable domain is SQTIHQWPATLVQPVGSPLSLECTVEGTSNPNLYWYRQAAGRGLQLLFYSVGIGQISSEVPQNLSASRPQDRQFILSSKKLLLSDSGFYLCAWSGTGTTEAFFGQGTRLTVV.

The gene calls are TRBV7-3 and TRBJ2-1, with 8 bases identical to TRBD1. V lost 2 bases, J lost 8 bases, and 2 bases stayed unmatched. CDR3 length: 13 residues. Germline V lookup: CDR1 SGHTA, CDR2 FQGTGA. DNA of the CDR3: TGTGCCAGCAGCTTAGGACAGGGCGATGAGCAGTTCTTC. Protein sequence: CASSLGQGDEQFF.

This chain connects TRBV5-4 to TRBJ1-6; 8 bases line up with TRBD1. With 0 bases clipped from V and 8 bases from J, the junction kept 7 bases outside the gene matches. CDR1 and CDR2 (germline): SGHNT, YYREEE (reference sequence). The CDR3 loop spans 16 amino acids. Written as DNA, the CDR3 is TGTGCCAGCAGCTTGGGACAGGGGAAGAGTTATTCACCCCTCCACTTT. The encoded protein is CASSLGQGKSYSPLHF. The variable domain in full, with the rest retrieved from reference TRBV5-4 and TRBJ1-6, is ETGVTQSPTHLIKTRGQQVTLRCSSQSGHNTVSWYQQALGQGPQFIFQYYREEENGRGNFPPRFSGLQFPNYSSELNVNALELDDSALYLCASSLGQGKSYSPLHFGNGTRLTVT.

The chain has TRBV6-5 and TRBJ1-6, with 9 bases identical to TRBD1. The CDR3 extends over 15 amino acids. V was clipped by 5 bases and J by 9 bases; unmatched bases: 8. CDR1 is MNHEY and CDR2 is SVGAGI in the germline V gene. The CDR3: CASSQGQGVGSPLHF. DNA of the CDR3: TGTGCCAGCAGTCAGGGACAGGGTGTCGGTTCACCCCTCCACTTT.

The V gene is TRBV11-2, the J gene TRBJ2-5; 8 bases line up with TRBD1. Germline V gene data show CDR1 as SGHAT and CDR2 as FQNNGV. The CDR3 runs 15 residues. V was clipped by 5 bases and J by 1 base; unmatched bases: 6. The CDR3 is CASSRVTGGQETQYF. CDR3 DNA: TGTGCCAGCAGCCGCGTCACAGGGGGCCAAGAGACCCAGTACTTC.

CDR3 region: CATSDPPLDPEGYGYTF. CDR3 DNA: TGTGCCACCAGTGATCCCCCGCTAGATCCTGAGGGCTATGGCTACACCTTC. This sequence joins TRBV24-1 and TRBJ1-2; D not certain. Germline CDR1 reads KGHDR; CDR2 reads SFDVKD. This CDR3 contains 17 residues. Trimming left V 3 bases short and J 4 bases short, with 20 bases between.

This sequence joins TRBV6-5 and TRBJ2-7; the match to TRBD1 covers 7 bases. CDR1 is MNHEY and CDR2 is SVGAGI in the germline V gene. The V segment lost 4 bases and the J segment 4 bases; nucleotides outside the gene matches: 4. The CDR3 has 13 amino acids. CDR3 residues: CASSSLTGYEQYF. As DNA, the CDR3 is TGTGCCAGCAGTTCATTGACAGGGTACGAGCAGTACTTC.

V and J are TRBV7-8 and TRBJ2-5, with TRBD1 identical over 9 bases. CDR3 length: 14 residues. Germline trimming cut 5 bases from V and 2 bases from J; bases unmatched to any gene: 3. In germline, CDR1 is SGHVS, CDR2 FQNEAQ. CDR3 amino acids: CASSAGTGQETQYF. In nucleotides, the CDR3 is TGTGCCAGCAGCGCCGGGACAGGGCAAGAGACCCAGTACTTC. Full variable domain (missing parts from reference TRBV7-8 and TRBJ2-5): GAGVSQSPRYKVAKRGQDVALRCDPISGHVSLFWYQQALGQGPEFLTYFQNEAQLDKSGLPSDRFFAERPEGSVSTLKIQRTQQEDSAVYLCASSAGTGQETQYFGPGTRLLVL.

The rearrangement uses TRBV30 and TRBJ2-5; D might be TRBD2 (5 bases). Trimming cost V 1 base and J 5 bases, with 14 bases left between them. Germline V gene sequence: CDR1 GTSNPN, CDR2 SVGIG (reference sequence). CDR3 size: 14 residues. The CDR3 sequence is CAWSALRGGETQYF. CDR3 sequence (DNA): TGTGCCTGGAGTGCCCTCCGGGGTGGGGAGACCCAGTACTTC.

The chain joins TRBV19 to TRBJ1-5; the match to TRBD1 covers 8 bases. The CDR3 runs 19 residues. The junction had 11 bases not matched to a gene; V was cut back by 1 base and J by 0 bases. Looked up from germline, CDR1 is LNHDA and CDR2 is SQIVND (reference sequence). The CDR3 region is CASSIAALTGVISNQPQHF. As DNA, the CDR3 is TGTGCCAGTAGTATAGCCGCCCTGACAGGGGTAATTAGCAATCAGCCCCAGCATTTT.

The V and J genes are TRBV3-1 (or the pseudogene TRBV3-2) and TRBJ2-5; TRBD1 is a possible D gene (6 bases). Germline V gene lookup returns CDR1 LGHDT and CDR2 YNNKEL (reference sequence). Deletions cut 1 base from V and 5 bases from J, with 11 bases between. This CDR3 contains 14 residues. CDR3 loop: CASSQVIQGETQYF. CDR3 sequence (DNA): TGTGCCAGCAGCCAAGTGATCCAGGGGGAGACCCAGTACTTC.